This T cell receptor beta chain was retrieved from a study of blood T cell repertoires in COVID-19 (TCRdb year 2020). About the full investigation: The collaborator samples originated in the United States, Italy and Spain and spanned the acute and convalescent phases of COVID-19. The repertoires were released in a freely available public database meant as a resource for research on the immune response to SARS-CoV-2. The prospective study material was composed of cDNA or gDNA derived from T cells, B-cell-depleted T cells, or PBMCs. The samples were drawn from the first 160 participants of the ongoing ImmuneRACE study and from over a thousand subjects provided by 6 global collaborators. The dataset comprised deeply sampled blood TCRbeta repertoires from subjects exposed to, actively infected with, or recovered from COVID-19. Sample metadata almost always included a de-identified subject ID, COVID-19 status, age in years and sex. Where available, HLA class I and class II types were obtained from metadata supplied by the sample provider rather than from assay-based typing.

From the cysteine up to the phenylalanine, the CDR3 has a length of 18 residues. The DNA shown is the 54-base CDR3, in frame from base 1. Trimming removed 2 bases from V and 4 bases from J; the gene matches leave 9 bases unexplained. The germline V gene supplies CDR1 SGHTA and CDR2 FQGTGA. In the prospective study, participants were about 18 to 95 years old, resided in approximately 25 geographic areas of the United States, and were enrolled through a virtual design. In the prospective study, cohorts were assigned on the basis of participant-reported clinical history obtained from a screening survey and a study questionnaire. Recovered participants in ImmuneRACE Cohort 3 were defined as having two consecutive negative NP/OP PCR tests, clearance from a healthcare professional, or resolution of symptoms. In the prospective study, mobile phlebotomists collected whole blood, serum and a nasopharyngeal or oropharyngeal swab from each participant. Prospective study participants could optionally give additional blood draws and questionnaires over an approximately two-month period. Blood samples from the prospective study were shipped frozen or at room temperature prior to DNA extraction.

TCRbeta CDR3 regions were amplified from genomic DNA using the immunoSEQ Assay, a bias-controlled multiplex PCR. Per the original workflow: The number of nucleated cells in each sample was estimated from the amplification of reference gene primers within the assay. To quantify the absolute abundance of each unique TCRbeta CDR3 rearrangement, sequence reads were collapsed and filtered. For each sample, productive Simpson clonality was calculated as the square root of Simpson's diversity index over productive rearrangements. In its TCRdb copy, this immuneACCESS table keeps in-frame sequences only and misses some clones. Where compared with another copy, unresolved V genes explain less than half of these, and the others have no known cause. That table furnishes V, J and clone size, whereas the DNA furnished D and trimming. Present in this sample are around 290,000 clones, about 89% of which were seen just once. Roughly 2.6% of the sample is taken by the ten largest.

Beyond this particular receptor, the publication reports: The amount of clinical and demographic metadata varied by source and participant and was provided uncurated.

Details on this clone: Its recognized antigen is unknown. Base qualities are not at hand, and no much larger clone is one base apart.

Here the chain combines TRBV7-3 and TRBJ2-3; TRBD2 agrees with 13 junctional bases. The clonotype was recovered from a woman under 30 who had recovered from COVID-19. Sequenced sample: PBMCs or T cells enriched from blood (not recorded which). DNA sequence: TGTGCCAGCAGCTTATCCGGACTAGCGGGAGTATCTGCAGATACGCAGTATTTT. This codes for CASSLSGLAGVSADTQYF.